The 17 T cell receptor beta chains below all came from one sample that was sequenced in a study of blood T cells in healthy people across ages. With a J-beta primer mix and a sample-barcoded 5' primer, a second PCR ran 7 to 11 cycles. TCRdb re-derived calls from the 5' RACE reads in MiXCR, one entry per CDR3 protein. The data show 550,000 to 800,000 distinct CDR3 sequences, approximately 30% seen once. The sample was blood. Receptors were obtained from an elderly woman in good health.

The chain carries TRBV5-1 and TRBJ1-2, with D unresolved. The germline V and J ends were trimmed by 1 base and 4 bases, with 14 bases remaining between them. Germline-derived CDR1 and CDR2 are SGHRS and YFSETQ. CDR3 length: 15 amino acids. The CDR3 is CASSLIGAPGYGYTF. CDR3 sequence (DNA): TGCGCCAGCAGCTTGATAGGCGCTCCGGGCTATGGCTACACCTTC.

In this sample, this clonotype turned up many times. The chain is built from TRBV4-1 and TRBJ2-1; TRBD2 agrees at 8 bases. Looked up from germline, CDR1 is MGHRA and CDR2 is YSYEKL. V shed 3 bases and J 4 bases; nucleotides not matched to a gene: 5. The CDR3 covers 15 residues. CDR3 residues: CASSHIAGPYNEQFF. In DNA, the CDR3 is TGCGCCAGCAGCCATATAGCGGGGCCTTACAATGAGCAGTTCTTC.

The chain recombines TRBV29-1 with TRBJ2-3; 8 positions match TRBD2. CDR1 is SQVTM, CDR2 ANQGSEA, per germline. Losses at the gene ends were 7 bases for V and 6 bases for J; bases not matched to a gene: 3. The CDR3 has 11 residues. The CDR3 DNA sequence: TGCAGCGCACCGGGGGGGGATACGCAGTATTTT. This encodes CSAPGGDTQYF.

This clonotype was recorded at least ten times. The chain carries TRBV6-5 and TRBJ2-7, with D unresolved. CDR1 MNHEY and CDR2 SVGAGI come from the germline V gene. The CDR3 runs 12 residues. The V and J ends lost 2 bases and 4 bases respectively, with 6 bases between them. The CDR3 sequence is CASSYGHYEQYF. Here the CDR3 DNA reads TGTGCCAGCAGTTACGGTCATTACGAGCAGTACTTC.

This clonotype occurred many times. This rearrangement joins TRBV2 to TRBJ1-2, with 7 bases fitting TRBD1. This CDR3 has 14 residues. J gave up 5 bases and V 6 bases, and 9 bases lay outside the gene matches. From germline, CDR1 is SNHLY and CDR2 FYNNEI. In DNA, the CDR3 is TGTGCCAGCAGGGGGACAGCACAGGTTTATGGCTACACCTTC. Translated: CASRGTAQVYGYTF.

This clonotype was counted at least ten times. The chain joins TRBV30 to TRBJ2-6, with D possibly TRBD2 on 5 matching bases. The CDR3 totals 15 residues. Germline V gene sequence: CDR1 GTSNPN, CDR2 SVGIG (reference sequence). Trimming left V 2 bases short and J 3 bases short, with 11 bases between. CDR3 nucleotides: TGTGCCTGGAGTCAAGCGGTGGATGGGGCCAACGTCCTGACTTTC. Protein product: CAWSQAVDGANVLTF.

The V call is TRBV2, the J call TRBJ2-7; TRBD2 aligns across 10 bases. Per the germline V gene, CDR1 is SNHLY and CDR2 is FYNNEI. Unmatched junction bases numbered 9, after V lost 9 bases and J lost 1 base. This CDR3 has 15 residues. The CDR3 DNA reads as TGTGCCAGTCATCGTAGCGGGGGGTTTTCCTACGAGCAGTACTTC. It translates to CASHRSGGFSYEQYF.

J is TRBJ2-7 and V is TRBV5-1, with 9 bases aligning to TRBD1. The length of the CDR3 is 15 residues. J was trimmed by 3 bases and V by 4 bases; bases with no gene match: 8. Germline CDR1 reads SGHRS; CDR2 reads YFSETQ. The CDR3 DNA sequence: TGCGCCAGCAGCCCTATGGACAGGGGAATCTACGAGCAGTACTTC. This translates into CASSPMDRGIYEQYF.

The V gene is TRBV4-1, the J gene TRBJ2-1; a weak D match, TRBD2 (6 bases). Germline CDR1 reads MGHRA; CDR2 reads YSYEKL. The germline V and J ends were trimmed by 3 bases and 0 bases, with 12 bases remaining between them. The CDR3 runs 16 residues. CDR3 sequence reads: CASSQGDSNSYNEQFF. CDR3 in DNA: TGCGCCAGCAGCCAGGGGGACTCCAACTCCTACAATGAGCAGTTCTTC.

The table lists this clonotype with a few counts. This may stem from a read error, because a much larger clone lies one nucleotide away. The genes are TRBV20-1 and TRBJ2-5; 8 bases are a match to TRBD2. The better agreement between TRBJ2-7 and the DNA end casts doubt on the J call. The CDR3 runs 12 residues. Germline CDR1 reads DFQATT; CDR2 reads SNEGSKA (reference sequence). The CDR3 spells CSAIAGGCEQYF. The CDR3 DNA sequence: TGCAGTGCTATTGCGGGGGGCTGCGAGCAGTACTTC.

This clonotype appeared many times. The V and J genes are TRBV20-1 and TRBJ1-5; 7 nucleotides match TRBD1. Germline CDR1 and CDR2: DFQATT and SNEGSKA (reference sequence). The V and J ends lost 3 bases and 4 bases, in that order; junction bases with no gene match: 6. The CDR3 consists of 14 residues. This chain's CDR3 is CSARRQGANQPQHF. Written as DNA, the CDR3 is TGCAGTGCTAGGCGACAGGGTGCGAATCAGCCCCAGCATTTT.

This clonotype showed up just a few times. This clone may be a read error of a much larger clone one base away. The chain recombines TRBV15 with TRBJ2-5; D gene uncertain. TRBJ2-1 explains the end of the DNA better; the J call may be wrong. Germline CDR1 reads LNHNV; CDR2 reads YYDKDF (reference sequence). The CDR3 sequence is 15 residues long. The CDR3 DNA is TGTGCCACCAGCAGAGAAACAGCCCCCCAAGAGACCCAGTTCTTC. Its protein product is CATSRETAPQETQFF.

The V call is TRBV19, the J call TRBJ1-1; 12 bases fit TRBD1. This CDR3 region has 14 residues. From germline, CDR1 is LNHDA and CDR2 SQIVND (reference sequence). V lost 8 bases, J lost 6 bases, and 7 bases stayed unmatched. The CDR3 DNA reads as TGTGCCAGTTCCCGGGGACAGGGGGCCCCTGAAGCTTTCTTT. Amino acid sequence: CASSRGQGAPEAFF. Looking up the rest from reference TRBV19 and TRBJ1-1 gives the full variable domain: DGGITQSPKYLFRKEGQNVTLSCEQNLNHDAMYWYRQDPGQGLRLIYYSQIVNDFQKGDIAEGYSVSREKKESFPLTVTSAQKNPTAFYLCASSRGQGAPEAFFGQGTRLTVV.

The chain joins TRBV18 to TRBJ2-3, with no clear D. This CDR3 is 16 amino acids long. V dropped 6 bases and J dropped 1 base, with 17 bases sitting between them. CDR1 is KGHSH and CDR2 is LQKENI in the germline V gene. CDR3 nucleotides: TGTGCCAGCTCTTTTCTTGGGGTTGAAGGCACAGATACGCAGTATTTT. Protein: CASSFLGVEGTDTQYF. The full variable domain, in which reference TRBV18 and TRBJ2-3 provide the parts outside the CDR3, is NAGVMQNPRHLVRRRGQEARLRCSPMKGHSHVYWYRQLPEEGLKFMVYLQKENIIDESGMPKERFSAEFPKEGPSILRIQQVVRGDSAAYFCASSFLGVEGTDTQYFGPGTRLTVL.

The sample holds a few counts of this clonotype. Germline and junction disagree at one end, which may indicate a read error. This sequence joins TRBV10-3 and TRBJ1-5; unclear D gene. Germline CDR1 ENHRY, CDR2 SYGVKD. The CDR3 is made up of 15 amino acids. Written as DNA, the CDR3 is TGTGCCGCCTCGGCGGGAGAAGATAGCAATCGGCCCCAGCATTTT. Translation gives CAASAGEDSNRPQHF.

This clonotype was seen ten or more times. The CDR3 region has the DNA TGTGCCAGCAGACGGATGGCCCGGGAGGAGCAGTACTTC. This sequence encodes CASRRMAREEQYF. The rearrangement uses TRBV12-3 or TRBV12-4 and TRBJ2-7, with D possibly TRBD2 on 6 matching bases. V dropped 6 bases and J dropped 7 bases, with 16 bases sitting between them. The CDR3 totals 13 residues.

The chain recombines TRBV5-6 with TRBJ2-5; D gene ambiguous. Trimming left V 0 bases short and J 3 bases short, with 12 bases between. Germline V CDR1 and CDR2: SGHDT, YYEEEE. This CDR3 comprises 15 residues. The chain's CDR3 is CASSLGAGYEETQYF. DNA for the CDR3: TGTGCCAGCAGCTTGGGGGCTGGGTATGAAGAGACCCAGTACTTC.